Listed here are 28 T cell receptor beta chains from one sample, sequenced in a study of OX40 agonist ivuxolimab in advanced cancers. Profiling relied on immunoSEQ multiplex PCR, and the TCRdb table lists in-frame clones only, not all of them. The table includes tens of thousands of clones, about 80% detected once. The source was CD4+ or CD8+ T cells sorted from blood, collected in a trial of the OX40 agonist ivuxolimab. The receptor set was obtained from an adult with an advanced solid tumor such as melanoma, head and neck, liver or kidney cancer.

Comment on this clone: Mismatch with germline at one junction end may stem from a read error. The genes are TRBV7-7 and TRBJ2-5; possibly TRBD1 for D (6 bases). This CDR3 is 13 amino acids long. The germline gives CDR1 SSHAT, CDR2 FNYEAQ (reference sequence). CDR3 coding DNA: TGTGCTAGCAGCTTGGGGACAAGGGAGACCCAGTACTTC. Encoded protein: CASSLGTRETQYF. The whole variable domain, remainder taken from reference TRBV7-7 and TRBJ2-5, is GAGVSQSPRYKVTKRGQDVTLRCDPISSHATLYWYQQALGQGPEFLTYFNYEAQPDKSGLPSDRFSAERPEGSISTLTIQRTEQRDSAMYRCASSLGTRETQYFGPGTRLLVL.

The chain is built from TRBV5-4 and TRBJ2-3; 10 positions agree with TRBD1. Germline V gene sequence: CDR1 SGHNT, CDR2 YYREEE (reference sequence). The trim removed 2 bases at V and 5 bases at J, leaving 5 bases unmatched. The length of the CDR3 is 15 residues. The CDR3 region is CASSFRDRGGDTQYF. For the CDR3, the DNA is TGTGCCAGCAGCTTCAGGGACAGGGGAGGAGATACGCAGTATTTT.

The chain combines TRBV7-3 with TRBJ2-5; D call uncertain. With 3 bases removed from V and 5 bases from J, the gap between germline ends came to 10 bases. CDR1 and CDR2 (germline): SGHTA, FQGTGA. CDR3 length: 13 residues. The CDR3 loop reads CASSLIPGETQYF. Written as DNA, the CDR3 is TGTGCCAGCAGCTTGATACCCGGGGAGACCCAGTACTTC.

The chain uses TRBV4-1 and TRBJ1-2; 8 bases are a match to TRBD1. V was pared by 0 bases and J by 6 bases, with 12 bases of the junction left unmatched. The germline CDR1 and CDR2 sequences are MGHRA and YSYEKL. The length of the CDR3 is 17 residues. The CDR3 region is CASSQDLAGGSWDGYTF. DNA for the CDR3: TGCGCCAGCAGCCAAGACCTCGCAGGGGGCAGTTGGGATGGCTACACCTTC.

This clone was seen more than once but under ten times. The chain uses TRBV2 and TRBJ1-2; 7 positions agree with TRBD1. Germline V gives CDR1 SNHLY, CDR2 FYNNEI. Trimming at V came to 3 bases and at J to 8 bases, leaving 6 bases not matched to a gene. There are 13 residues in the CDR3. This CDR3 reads CASSETGSHGYTF. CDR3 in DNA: TGTGCCAGCAGTGAGACAGGGTCTCACGGCTACACCTTC.

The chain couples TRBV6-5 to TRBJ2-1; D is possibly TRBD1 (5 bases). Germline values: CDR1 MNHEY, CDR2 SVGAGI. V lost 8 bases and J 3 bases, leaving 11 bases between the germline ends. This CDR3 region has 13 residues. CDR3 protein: CASGATVYNEQFF. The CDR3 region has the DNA TGTGCCAGCGGGGCTACAGTCTACAATGAGCAGTTCTTC.

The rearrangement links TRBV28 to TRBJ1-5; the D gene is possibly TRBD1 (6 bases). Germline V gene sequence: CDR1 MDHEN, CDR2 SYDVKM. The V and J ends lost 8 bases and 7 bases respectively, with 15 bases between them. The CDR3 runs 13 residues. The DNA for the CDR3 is TGTGCCAGCGAGGGGGGGCTCCGACAGCCCCAGCATTTT. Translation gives CASEGGLRQPQHF.

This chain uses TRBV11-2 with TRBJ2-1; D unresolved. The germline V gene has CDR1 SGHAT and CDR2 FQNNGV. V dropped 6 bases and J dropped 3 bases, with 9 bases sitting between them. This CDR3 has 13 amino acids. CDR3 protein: CASRPDIYNEQFF. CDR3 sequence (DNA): TGTGCCAGCAGGCCAGACATCTACAATGAGCAGTTCTTC.

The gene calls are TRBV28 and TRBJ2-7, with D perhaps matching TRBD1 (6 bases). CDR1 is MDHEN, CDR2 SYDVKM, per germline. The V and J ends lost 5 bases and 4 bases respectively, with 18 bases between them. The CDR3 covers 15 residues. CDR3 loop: CASSPDRAMNYEQYF. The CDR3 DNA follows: TGTGCCAGCAGTCCGGACAGAGCAATGAATTACGAGCAGTACTTC.

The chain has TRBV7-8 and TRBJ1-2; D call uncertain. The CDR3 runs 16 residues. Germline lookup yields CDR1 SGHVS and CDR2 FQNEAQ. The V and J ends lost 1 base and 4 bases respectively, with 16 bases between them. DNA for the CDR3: TGTGCCAGCAGCTTAGGTTTTGCCAACCCATTCTATGGCTACACCTTC. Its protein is CASSLGFANPFYGYTF.

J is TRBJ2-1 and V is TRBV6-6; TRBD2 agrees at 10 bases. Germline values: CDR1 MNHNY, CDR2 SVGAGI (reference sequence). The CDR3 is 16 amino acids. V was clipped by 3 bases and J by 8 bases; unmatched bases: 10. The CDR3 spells CASSYFPSGRSDEQFF. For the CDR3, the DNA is TGTGCCAGCAGTTATTTCCCTAGCGGGAGATCGGATGAGCAGTTCTTC.

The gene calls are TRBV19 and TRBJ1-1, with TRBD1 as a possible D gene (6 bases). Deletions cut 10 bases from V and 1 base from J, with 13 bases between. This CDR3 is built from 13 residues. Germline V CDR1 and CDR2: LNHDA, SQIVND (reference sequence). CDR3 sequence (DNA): TGTGCCACCAGGGCGGACAGGAACACTGAAGCTTTCTTT. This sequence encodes CATRADRNTEAFF.

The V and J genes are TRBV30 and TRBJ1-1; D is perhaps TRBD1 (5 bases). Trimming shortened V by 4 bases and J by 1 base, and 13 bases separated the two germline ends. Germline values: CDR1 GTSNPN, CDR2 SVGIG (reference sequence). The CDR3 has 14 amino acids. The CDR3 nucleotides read TGTGCCTGGATTATCCGAGGACAGAACACTGAAGCTTTCTTT. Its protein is CAWIIRGQNTEAFF.

CDR3 in amino acids: CAISESGQSSGNTIYF. The CDR3 coding sequence is TGTGCCATCAGTGAGTCGGGACAAAGCTCTGGAAACACCATATATTTT. This chain joins TRBV10-3 and TRBJ1-3; possible D gene TRBD1, 6 bases. The CDR3 covers 16 residues. Germline V lookup: CDR1 ENHRY, CDR2 SYGVKD. V shed 0 bases and J shed 0 bases, with 9 bases lying between them.

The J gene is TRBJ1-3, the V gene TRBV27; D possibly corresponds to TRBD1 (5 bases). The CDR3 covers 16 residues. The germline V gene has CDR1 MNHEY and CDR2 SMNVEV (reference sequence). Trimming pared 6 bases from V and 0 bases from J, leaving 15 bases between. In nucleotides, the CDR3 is TGTGCCAGCAGATCTCTCCAGGGTGGCTCTGGAAACACCATATATTTT. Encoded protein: CASRSLQGGSGNTIYF.

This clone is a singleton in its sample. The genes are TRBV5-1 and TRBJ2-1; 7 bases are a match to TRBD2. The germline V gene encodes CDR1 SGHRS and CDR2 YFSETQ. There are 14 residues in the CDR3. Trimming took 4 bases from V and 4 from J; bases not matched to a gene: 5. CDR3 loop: CASSPGGDYNEQFF. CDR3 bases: TGCGCCAGCAGCCCTGGGGGGGATTACAATGAGCAGTTCTTC.

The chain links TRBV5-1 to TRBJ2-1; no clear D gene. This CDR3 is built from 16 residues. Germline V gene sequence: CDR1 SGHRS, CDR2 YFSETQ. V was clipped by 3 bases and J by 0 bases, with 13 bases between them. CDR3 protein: CASSSTTVVSYNEQFF. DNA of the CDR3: TGCGCCAGCAGCTCCACTACCGTGGTCTCCTACAATGAGCAGTTCTTC.

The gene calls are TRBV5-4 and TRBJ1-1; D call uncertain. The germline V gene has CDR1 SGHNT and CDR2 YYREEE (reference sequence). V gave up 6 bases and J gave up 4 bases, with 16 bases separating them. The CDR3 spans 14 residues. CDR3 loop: CASNPGGLPTEAFF. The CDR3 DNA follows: TGTGCCAGCAACCCTGGCGGGCTGCCCACTGAAGCTTTCTTT.

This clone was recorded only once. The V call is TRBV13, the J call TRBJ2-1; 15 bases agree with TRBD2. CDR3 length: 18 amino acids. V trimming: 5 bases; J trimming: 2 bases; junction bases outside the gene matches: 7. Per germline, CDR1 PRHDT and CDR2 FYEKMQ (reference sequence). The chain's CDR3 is CASSIGLAGGRTYNEQFF. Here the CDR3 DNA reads TGTGCCAGCAGCATTGGACTAGCGGGGGGGCGCACCTACAATGAGCAGTTCTTC.

DNA for the CDR3: TGTGCCAGCTATGCTCAAGGGATGGGTACTGAAGCTTTCTTT. This gives the protein CASYAQGMGTEAFF. The rearrangement joins TRBV2 to TRBJ1-1, with D unclear. This CDR3 is built from 14 residues. The V gene lost 8 bases and the J gene lost 5 bases, with 18 bases spanning the gap. Germline CDR1 and CDR2: SNHLY and FYNNEI.

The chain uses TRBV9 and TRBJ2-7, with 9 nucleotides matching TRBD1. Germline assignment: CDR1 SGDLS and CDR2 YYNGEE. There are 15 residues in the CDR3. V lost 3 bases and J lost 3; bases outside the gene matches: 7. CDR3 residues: CASSGGRGQGYEQYF. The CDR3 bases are TGTGCCAGCAGCGGTGGTAGGGGACAGGGCTACGAGCAGTACTTC.

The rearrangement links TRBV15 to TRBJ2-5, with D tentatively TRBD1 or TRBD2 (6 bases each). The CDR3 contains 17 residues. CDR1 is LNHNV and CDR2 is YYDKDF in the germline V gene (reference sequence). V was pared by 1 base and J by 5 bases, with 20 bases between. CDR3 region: CATSRVRVGGPRETQYF. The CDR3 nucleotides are TGTGCCACCAGCAGAGTGCGGGTTGGGGGGCCGCGTGAGACCCAGTACTTC.

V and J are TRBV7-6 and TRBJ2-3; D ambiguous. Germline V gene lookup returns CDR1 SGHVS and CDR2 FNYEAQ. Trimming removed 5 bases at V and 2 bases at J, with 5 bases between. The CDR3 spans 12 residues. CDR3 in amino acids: CASSLLTDTQYF. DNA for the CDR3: TGTGCCAGCAGCCTCCTCACAGATACGCAGTATTTT.

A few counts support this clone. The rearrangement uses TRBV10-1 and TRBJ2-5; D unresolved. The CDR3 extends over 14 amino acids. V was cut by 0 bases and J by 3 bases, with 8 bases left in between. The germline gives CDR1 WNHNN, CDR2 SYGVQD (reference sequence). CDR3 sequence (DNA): TGCGCCAGCAGTGAGTCCCGGTCGGAAGAGACCCAGTACTTC. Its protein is CASSESRSEETQYF.

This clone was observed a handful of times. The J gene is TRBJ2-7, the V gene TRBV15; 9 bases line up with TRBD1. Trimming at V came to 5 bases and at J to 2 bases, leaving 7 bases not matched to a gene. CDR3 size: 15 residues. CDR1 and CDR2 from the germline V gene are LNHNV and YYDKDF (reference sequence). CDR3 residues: CATSPGTGPTYEQYF. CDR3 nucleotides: TGTGCCACCAGCCCCGGGACAGGGCCTACCTACGAGCAGTACTTC.

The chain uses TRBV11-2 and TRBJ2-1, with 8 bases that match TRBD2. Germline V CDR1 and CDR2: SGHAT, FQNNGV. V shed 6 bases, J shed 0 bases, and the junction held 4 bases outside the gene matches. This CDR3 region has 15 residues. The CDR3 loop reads CASSREGRSYNEQFF. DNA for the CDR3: TGTGCCAGCAGTCGGGAGGGACGCTCCTACAATGAGCAGTTCTTC.

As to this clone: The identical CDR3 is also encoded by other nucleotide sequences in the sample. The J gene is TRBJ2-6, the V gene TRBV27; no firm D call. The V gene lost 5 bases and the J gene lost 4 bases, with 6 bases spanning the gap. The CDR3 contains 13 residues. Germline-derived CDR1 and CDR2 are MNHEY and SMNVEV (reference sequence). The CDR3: CASSPSGANVLTF. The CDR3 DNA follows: TGTGCCAGCAGTCCCTCAGGGGCCAACGTCCTGACTTTC.

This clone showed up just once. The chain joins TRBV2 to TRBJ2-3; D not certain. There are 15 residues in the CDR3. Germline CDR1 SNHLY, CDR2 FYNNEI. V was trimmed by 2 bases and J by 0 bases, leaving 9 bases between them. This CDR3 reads CASSEYLVSTDTQYF. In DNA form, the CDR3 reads TGTGCCAGCAGTGAATACCTTGTAAGCACAGATACGCAGTATTTT.